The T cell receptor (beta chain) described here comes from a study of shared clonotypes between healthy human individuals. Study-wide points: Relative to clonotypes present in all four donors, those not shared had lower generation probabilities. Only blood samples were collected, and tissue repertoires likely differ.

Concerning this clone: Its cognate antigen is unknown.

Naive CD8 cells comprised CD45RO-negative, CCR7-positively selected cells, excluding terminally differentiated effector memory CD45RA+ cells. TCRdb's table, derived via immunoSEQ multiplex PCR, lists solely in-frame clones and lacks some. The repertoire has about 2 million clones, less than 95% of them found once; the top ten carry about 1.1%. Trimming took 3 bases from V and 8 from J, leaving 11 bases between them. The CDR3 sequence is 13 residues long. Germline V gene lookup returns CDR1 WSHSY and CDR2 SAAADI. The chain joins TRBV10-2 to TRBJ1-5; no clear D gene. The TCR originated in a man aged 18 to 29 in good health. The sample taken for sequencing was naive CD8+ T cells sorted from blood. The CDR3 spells CASSDSRREPQHF. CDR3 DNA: TGCGCCAGCAGTGACAGCCGAAGGGAGCCCCAGCATTTT.